One and the same sample provided the 5 T cell receptor beta chains below, sequenced in a study of blood T cell repertoires in COVID-19 (dated by TCRdb to 2020 to 2022). Library method: the immunoSEQ multiplex PCR assay. The table comes from immuneACCESS by way of TCRdb, which keeps in-frame sequences with V and J called. Part of the clones is missing from these tables; in studies checked, under half for an unresolved V gene and the rest for unknown reasons. The sample records tens of thousands of clones, 82% of which are singletons. 10% to 15% of the sample rests with the top ten. Sequencing input: peripheral blood. These receptors all come from a human donor in a cohort sampled during active COVID-19.

The chain employs TRBV3-1 (or the pseudogene TRBV3-2) and TRBJ2-5; 8 nucleotides align to TRBD2. Per the germline V gene, CDR1 is LGHDT and CDR2 is YNNKEL (reference sequence). There are 17 residues in the CDR3. The V segment lost 0 bases and the J segment 1 base; nucleotides outside the gene matches: 7. The DNA for the CDR3 is TGTGCCAGCAGCCAAGATTGGGGTAGCGGGGCCCAAGAGACCCAGTACTTC. Encoded protein: CASSQDWGSGAQETQYF.

This clone was detected once. This chain uses TRBV14 with TRBJ2-2, with 7 bases lining up with TRBD1. CDR1 is SGHDN and CDR2 is FVKESK in the germline V gene. The CDR3 is 15 residues long. The J segment lost 8 bases and the V segment lost 1 base, leaving 7 bases of the junction unmatched. CDR3: CASSQADRVKGELFF. The CDR3 DNA sequence: TGTGCCAGCAGCCAAGCCGACAGGGTTAAGGGGGAGCTGTTTTTT.

This clone was observed a handful of times. The chain uses TRBV2 and TRBJ2-7, with D unresolved. V was clipped by 7 bases and J by 3 bases, with 16 bases between them. The germline V gene has CDR1 SNHLY and CDR2 FYNNEI. The CDR3 runs to 14 residues. CDR3 sequence reads: CASTRGANVYEQYV. The CDR3 coding sequence is TGTGCCAGCACGCGAGGTGCCAACGTCTACGAGCAGTACGTC.

The chain has TRBV2 and TRBJ1-6; 11 bases agree with TRBD1. Germline values: CDR1 SNHLY, CDR2 FYNNEI. The V segment lost 6 bases and the J segment 11 bases; nucleotides outside the gene matches: 9. This CDR3 comprises 15 residues. The CDR3 reads CASRGQGVGAPPLHF. The CDR3 nucleotides read TGTGCCAGCAGGGGACAGGGGGTAGGGGCCCCACCCCTCCACTTT.

In this sample, this clone turned up a few times. V and J are TRBV5-1 and TRBJ2-3; 11 bases agree with TRBD2. There are 16 residues in the CDR3. V shed 0 bases and J 0 bases; nucleotides not matched to a gene: 0. Germline assignment: CDR1 SGHRS and CDR2 YFSETQ. The CDR3, as DNA: TGCGCCAGCAGCTTGGCTAGCGGGGGGAGCACAGATACGCAGTATTTT. Protein sequence: CASSLASGGSTDTQYF.